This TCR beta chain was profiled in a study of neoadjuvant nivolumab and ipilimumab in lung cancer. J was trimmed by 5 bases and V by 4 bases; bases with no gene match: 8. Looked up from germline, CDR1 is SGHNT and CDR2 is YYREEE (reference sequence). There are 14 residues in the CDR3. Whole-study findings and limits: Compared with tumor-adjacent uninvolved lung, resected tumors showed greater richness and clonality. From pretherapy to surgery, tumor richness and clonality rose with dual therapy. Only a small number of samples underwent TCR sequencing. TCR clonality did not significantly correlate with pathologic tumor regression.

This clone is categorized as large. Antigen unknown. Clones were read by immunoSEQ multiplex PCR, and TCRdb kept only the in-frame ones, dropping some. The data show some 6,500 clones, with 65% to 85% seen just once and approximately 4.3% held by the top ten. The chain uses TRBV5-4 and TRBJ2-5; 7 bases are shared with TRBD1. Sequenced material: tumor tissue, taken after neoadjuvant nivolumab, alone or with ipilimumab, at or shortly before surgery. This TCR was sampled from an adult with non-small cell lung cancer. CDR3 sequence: CASSLVGQVETQYF. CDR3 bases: TGTGCCAGCAGCCTGGTAGGACAGGTGGAGACCCAGTACTTC.